This T cell receptor beta chain was observed in a study of Tregs in tolerant kidney transplant recipients. Repertoires were generated with immunoSEQ multiplex PCR, while TCRdb's copy carries only in-frame clones and drops some. The sample comprises under 100,000 clones, about 92% of which are singletons, and approximately 4.8% rests with the top ten. Trimming cost V 0 bases and J 1 base, with 10 bases left between them. Germline CDR1 reads SGDLS; CDR2 reads YYNGEE. CDR3 length: 15 residues. This chain connects TRBV9 to TRBJ1-1; tentative D call: TRBD1 (5 bases). The clonotype was recovered from a human donor in good health. Source material: CD8+ T cells from blood. The CDR3 DNA sequence: TGTGCCAGCAGCGTAGAAGGACACCCGAACACTGAAGCTTTCTTT. Encoded protein: CASSVEGHPNTEAFF.